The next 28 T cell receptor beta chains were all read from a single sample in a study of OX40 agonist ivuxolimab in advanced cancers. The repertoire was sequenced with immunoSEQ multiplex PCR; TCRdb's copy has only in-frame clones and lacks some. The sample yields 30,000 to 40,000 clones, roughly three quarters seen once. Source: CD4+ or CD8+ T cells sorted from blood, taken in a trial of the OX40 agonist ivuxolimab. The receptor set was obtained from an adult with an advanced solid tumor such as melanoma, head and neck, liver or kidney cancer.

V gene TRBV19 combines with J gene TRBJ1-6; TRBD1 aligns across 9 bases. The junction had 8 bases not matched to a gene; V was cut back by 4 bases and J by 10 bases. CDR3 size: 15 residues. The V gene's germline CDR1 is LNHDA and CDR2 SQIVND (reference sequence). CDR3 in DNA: TGTGCCAGTAGTACCCGGACAGGGGTAGGATCACCCCTCCACTTT. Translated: CASSTRTGVGSPLHF. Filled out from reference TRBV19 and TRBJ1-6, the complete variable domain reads DGGITQSPKYLFRKEGQNVTLSCEQNLNHDAMYWYRQDPGQGLRLIYYSQIVNDFQKGDIAEGYSVSREKKESFPLTVTSAQKNPTAFYLCASSTRTGVGSPLHFGNGTRLTVT.

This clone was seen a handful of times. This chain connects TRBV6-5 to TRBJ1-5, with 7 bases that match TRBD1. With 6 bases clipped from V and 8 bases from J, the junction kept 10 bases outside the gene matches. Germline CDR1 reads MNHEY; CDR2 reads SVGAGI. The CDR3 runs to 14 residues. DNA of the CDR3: TGTGCCAGCAGGAAACCGGACAGGAAAAAGCCCCAGCATTTT. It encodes CASRKPDRKKPQHF.

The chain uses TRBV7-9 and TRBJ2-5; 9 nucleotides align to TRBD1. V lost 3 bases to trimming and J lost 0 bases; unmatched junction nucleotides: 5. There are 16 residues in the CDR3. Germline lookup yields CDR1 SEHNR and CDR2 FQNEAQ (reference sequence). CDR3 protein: CASSFGTGLYQETQYF. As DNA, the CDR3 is TGTGCCAGCAGCTTCGGGACAGGGCTGTACCAAGAGACCCAGTACTTC. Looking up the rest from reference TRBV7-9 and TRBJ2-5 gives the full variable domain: DTGVSQNPRHKITKRGQNVTFRCDPISEHNRLYWYRQTLGQGPEFLTYFQNEAQLEKSRLLSDRFSAERPKGSFSTLEIQRTEQGDSAMYLCASSFGTGLYQETQYFGPGTRLLVL.

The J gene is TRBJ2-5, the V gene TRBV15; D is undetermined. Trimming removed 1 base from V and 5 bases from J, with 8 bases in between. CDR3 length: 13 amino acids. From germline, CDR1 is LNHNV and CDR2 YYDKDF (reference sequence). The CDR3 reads CATSRAPSETQYF. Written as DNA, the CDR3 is TGTGCCACCAGCAGAGCCCCCTCGGAGACCCAGTACTTC.

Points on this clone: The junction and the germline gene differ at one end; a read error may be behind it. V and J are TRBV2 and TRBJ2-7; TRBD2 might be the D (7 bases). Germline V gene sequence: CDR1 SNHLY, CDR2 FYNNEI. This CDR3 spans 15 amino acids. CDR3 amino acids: CASSLQPGGRNEQYF. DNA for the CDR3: TGCGCCAGCAGCCTCCAACCGGGGGGCCGGAACGAGCAGTACTTC.

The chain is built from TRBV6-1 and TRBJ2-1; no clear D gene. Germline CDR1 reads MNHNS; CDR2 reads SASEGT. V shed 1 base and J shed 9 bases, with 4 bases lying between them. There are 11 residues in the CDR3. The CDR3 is CASSEVGEQFF. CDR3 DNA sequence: TGTGCCAGCAGTGAAGTGGGTGAGCAGTTCTTC.

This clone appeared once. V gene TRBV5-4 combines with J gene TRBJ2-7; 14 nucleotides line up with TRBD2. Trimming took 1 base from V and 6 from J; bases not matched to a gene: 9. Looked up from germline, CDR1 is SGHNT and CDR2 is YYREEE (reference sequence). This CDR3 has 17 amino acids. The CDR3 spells CASSLFNGLAGGSEQYF. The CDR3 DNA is TGTGCCAGCAGCTTGTTTAACGGACTAGCGGGGGGCAGCGAGCAGTACTTC.

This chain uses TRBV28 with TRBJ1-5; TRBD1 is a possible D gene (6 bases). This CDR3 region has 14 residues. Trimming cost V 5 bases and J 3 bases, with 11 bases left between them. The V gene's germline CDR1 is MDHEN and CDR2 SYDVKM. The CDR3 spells CASSPGGANQPQHF. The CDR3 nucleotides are TGTGCCAGCAGTCCGGGGGGGGCCAATCAGCCCCAGCATTTT.

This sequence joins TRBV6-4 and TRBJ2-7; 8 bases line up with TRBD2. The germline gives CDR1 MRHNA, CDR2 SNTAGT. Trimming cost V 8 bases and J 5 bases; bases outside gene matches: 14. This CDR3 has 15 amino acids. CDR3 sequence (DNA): TGTGCCAGCGGGGTGGGGAGCGGGGGAGAGAACGAGCAGTACTTC. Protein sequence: CASGVGSGGENEQYF.

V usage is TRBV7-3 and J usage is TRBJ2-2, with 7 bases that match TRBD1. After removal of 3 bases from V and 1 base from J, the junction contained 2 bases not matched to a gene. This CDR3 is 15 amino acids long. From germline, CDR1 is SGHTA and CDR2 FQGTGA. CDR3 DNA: TGTGCCAGCAGCTTGTCAGGGGGGAACACCGGGGAGCTGTTTTTT. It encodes CASSLSGGNTGELFF.

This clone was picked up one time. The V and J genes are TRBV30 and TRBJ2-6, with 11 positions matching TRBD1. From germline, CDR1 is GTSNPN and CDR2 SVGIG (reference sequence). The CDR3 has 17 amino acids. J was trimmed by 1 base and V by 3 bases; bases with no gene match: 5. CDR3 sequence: CAWRAGTGGSGANVLTF. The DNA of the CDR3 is TGTGCCTGGAGGGCGGGGACAGGGGGATCTGGGGCCAACGTCCTGACTTTC.

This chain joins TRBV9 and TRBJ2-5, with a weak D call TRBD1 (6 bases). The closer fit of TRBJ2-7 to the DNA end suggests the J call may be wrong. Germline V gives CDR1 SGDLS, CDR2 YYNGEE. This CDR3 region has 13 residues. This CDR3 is CASSADSSYEQYF. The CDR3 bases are TGTGCCAGCAGCGCGGACAGTTCCTACGAGCAGTACTTC.

CDR3 sequence (DNA): TGTGCCAGCAGTGAACTGGGCAGGGCCAATGAGCAGTTCTTC. Translated: CASSELGRANEQFF. The chain uses TRBV25-1 and TRBJ2-1; TRBD1 is a possible D gene (5 bases). CDR3 length: 14 amino acids. The ends were cut back, 2 bases at V and 6 bases at J, with 11 bases in the middle. Germline-derived CDR1 and CDR2 are MGHDK and SYGVNS.

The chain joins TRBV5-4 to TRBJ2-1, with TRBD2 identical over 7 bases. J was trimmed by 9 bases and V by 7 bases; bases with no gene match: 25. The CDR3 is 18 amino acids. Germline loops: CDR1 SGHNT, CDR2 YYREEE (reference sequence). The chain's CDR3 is CASGRVSSGKDLGGEQFF. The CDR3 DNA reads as TGTGCCAGCGGGAGGGTTTCTAGCGGCAAAGATCTGGGGGGTGAGCAGTTCTTC.

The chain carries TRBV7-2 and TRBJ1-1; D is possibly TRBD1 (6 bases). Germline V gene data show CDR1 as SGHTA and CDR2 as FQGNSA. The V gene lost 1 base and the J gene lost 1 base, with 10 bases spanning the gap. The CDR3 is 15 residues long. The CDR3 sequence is CASSLEYRANTEAFF. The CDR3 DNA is TGTGCCAGCAGCTTAGAGTACAGGGCGAACACTGAAGCTTTCTTT. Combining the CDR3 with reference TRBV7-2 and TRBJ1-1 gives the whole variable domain GAGVSQSPSNKVTEKGKDVELRCDPISGHTALYWYRQSLGQGLEFLIYFQGNSAPDKSGLPSDRFSAERTGGSVSTLTIQRTQQEDSAVYLCASSLEYRANTEAFFGQGTRLTVV.

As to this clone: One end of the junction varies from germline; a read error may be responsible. The CDR3 region is CASSVAGTAGDTQYF. In DNA form, the CDR3 reads TGTGCCAGCAGTGTAGCGGGGACCGCCGGGGATACGCAGTATTTT. V is TRBV9 and J is TRBJ2-3; TRBD2 matches 8 bases. Germline-derived CDR1 and CDR2 are SGDLS and YYNGEE. CDR3 length: 15 amino acids.

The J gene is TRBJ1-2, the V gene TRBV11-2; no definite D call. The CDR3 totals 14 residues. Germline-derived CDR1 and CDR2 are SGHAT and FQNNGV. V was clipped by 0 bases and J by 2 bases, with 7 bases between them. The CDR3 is CASSLDVGNYGYTF. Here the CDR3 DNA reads TGTGCCAGCAGCTTAGATGTGGGAAACTATGGCTACACCTTC. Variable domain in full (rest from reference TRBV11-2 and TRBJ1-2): EAGVAQSPRYKIIEKRQSVAFWCNPISGHATLYWYQQILGQGPKLLIQFQNNGVVDDSQLPKDRFSAERLKGVDSTLKIQPAKLEDSAVYLCASSLDVGNYGYTFGSGTRLTVV.

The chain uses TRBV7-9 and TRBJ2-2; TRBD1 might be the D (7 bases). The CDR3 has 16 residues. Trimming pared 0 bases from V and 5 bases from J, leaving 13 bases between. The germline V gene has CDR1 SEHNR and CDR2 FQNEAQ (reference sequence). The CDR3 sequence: CASSLAQAGGTGELFF. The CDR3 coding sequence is TGTGCCAGCAGCTTAGCGCAGGCAGGGGGGACCGGGGAGCTGTTTTTT.

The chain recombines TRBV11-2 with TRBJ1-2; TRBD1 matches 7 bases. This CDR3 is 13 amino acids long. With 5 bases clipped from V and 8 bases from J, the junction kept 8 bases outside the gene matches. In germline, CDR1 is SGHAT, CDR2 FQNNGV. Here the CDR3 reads CASSPDRAWGYTF. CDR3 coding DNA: TGTGCCAGCAGCCCCGACAGGGCCTGGGGCTACACCTTC.

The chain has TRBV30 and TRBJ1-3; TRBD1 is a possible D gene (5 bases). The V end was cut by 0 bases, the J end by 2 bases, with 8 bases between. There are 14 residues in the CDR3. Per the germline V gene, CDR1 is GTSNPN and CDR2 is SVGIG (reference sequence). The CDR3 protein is CAWSVGGAGNTIYF. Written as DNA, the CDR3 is TGTGCCTGGAGTGTAGGAGGGGCTGGAAACACCATATATTTT.

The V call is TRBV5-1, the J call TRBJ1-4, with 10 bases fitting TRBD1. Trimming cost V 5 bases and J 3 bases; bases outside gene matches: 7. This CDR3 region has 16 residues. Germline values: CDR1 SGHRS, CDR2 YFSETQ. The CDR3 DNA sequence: TGCGCCAGCAGAGAGACAGGGGGCGCGGCTAATGAAAAACTGTTTTTT. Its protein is CASRETGGAANEKLFF.

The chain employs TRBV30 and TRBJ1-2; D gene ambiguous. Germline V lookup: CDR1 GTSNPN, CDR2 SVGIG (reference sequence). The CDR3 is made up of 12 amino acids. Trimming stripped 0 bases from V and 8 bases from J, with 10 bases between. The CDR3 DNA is TGTGCCTGGAGTGTCCCAGCTGGGGGCTACACCTTC. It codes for CAWSVPAGGYTF.

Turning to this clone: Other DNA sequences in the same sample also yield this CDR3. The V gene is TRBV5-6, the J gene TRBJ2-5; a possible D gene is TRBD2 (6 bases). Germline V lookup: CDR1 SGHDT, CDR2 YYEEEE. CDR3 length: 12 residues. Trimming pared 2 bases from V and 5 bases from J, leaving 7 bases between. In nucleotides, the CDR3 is TGTGCCAGCAGCTTCGGAGGGGAGACCCAGTACTTC. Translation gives CASSFGGETQYF.

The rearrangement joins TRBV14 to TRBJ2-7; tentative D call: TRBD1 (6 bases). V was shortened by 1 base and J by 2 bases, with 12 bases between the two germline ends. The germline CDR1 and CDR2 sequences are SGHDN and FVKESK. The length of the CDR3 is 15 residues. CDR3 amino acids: CASSQALQGTYEQYF. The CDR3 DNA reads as TGTGCCAGCAGCCAAGCCTTGCAGGGGACCTACGAGCAGTACTTC.

As DNA, the CDR3 is TGTGCCAGCAGTGGAGATCCGAATCAGCCCCAGCATTTT. Translation: CASSGDPNQPQHF. The rearrangement links TRBV6-1 to TRBJ1-5; D is ambiguous. The CDR3 is 13 residues long. The V gene's germline CDR1 is MNHNS and CDR2 SASEGT. The germline V and J ends were trimmed by 4 bases and 4 bases, with 8 bases remaining between them.

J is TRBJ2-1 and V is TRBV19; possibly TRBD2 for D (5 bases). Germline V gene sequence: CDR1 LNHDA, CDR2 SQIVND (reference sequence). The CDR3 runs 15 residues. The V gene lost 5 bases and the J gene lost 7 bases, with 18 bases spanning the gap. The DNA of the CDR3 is TGTGCCAGTAGTTACCGGGCCCCGGGAAGGAATGAGCAGTTCTTC. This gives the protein CASSYRAPGRNEQFF.

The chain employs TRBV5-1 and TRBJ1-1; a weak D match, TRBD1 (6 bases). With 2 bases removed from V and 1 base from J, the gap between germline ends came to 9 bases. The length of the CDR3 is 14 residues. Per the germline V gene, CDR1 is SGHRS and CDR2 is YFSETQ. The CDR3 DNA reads TGCGCCAGCAGCTTCCCAGGGGAGAACACTGAAGCTTTCTTT. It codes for CASSFPGENTEAFF.

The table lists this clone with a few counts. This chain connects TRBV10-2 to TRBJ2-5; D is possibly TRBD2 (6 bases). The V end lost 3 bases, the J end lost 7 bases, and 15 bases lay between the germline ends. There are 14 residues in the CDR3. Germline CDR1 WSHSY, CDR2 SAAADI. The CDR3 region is CASSDNMLGGTQYF. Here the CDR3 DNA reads TGCGCCAGCAGTGATAATATGCTGGGGGGGACCCAGTACTTC.